This paragraph covers one T cell receptor (beta chain) sequence. Measured with immunoSEQ multiplex PCR; TCRdb has only the in-frame clones, and not every one. The sample consists of approximately 92,000 clones, roughly 72% of them appearing once. CDR1 is SGHAT and CDR2 is FQNNGV in the germline V gene. The CDR3 covers 13 residues. V gave up 1 base and J gave up 0 bases, with 3 bases separating them. This sample is part of a study of blood T cell repertoires in COVID-19. This receptor was taken from a woman aged 60-75 years in a cohort sampled during active or convalescent COVID-19. The sample was peripheral blood. The chain combines TRBV11-2 with TRBJ1-2; D unresolved. CDR3 residues: CASSLAANYGYTF. The CDR3 coding sequence is TGTGCCAGCAGCTTAGCAGCTAACTATGGCTACACCTTC.